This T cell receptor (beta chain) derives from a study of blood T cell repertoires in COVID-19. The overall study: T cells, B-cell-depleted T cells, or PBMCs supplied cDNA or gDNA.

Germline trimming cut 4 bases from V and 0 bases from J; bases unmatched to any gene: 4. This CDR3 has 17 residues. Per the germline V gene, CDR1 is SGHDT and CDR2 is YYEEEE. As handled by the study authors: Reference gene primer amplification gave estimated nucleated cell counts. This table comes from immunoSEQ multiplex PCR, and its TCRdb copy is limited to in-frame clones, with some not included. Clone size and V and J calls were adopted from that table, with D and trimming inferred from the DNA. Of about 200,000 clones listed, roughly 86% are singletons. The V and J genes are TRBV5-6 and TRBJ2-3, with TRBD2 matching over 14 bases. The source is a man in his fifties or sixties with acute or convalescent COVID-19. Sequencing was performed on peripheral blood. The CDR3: CASSIGLAGGSTDTQYF. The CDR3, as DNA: TGTGCCAGCAGCATTGGACTAGCGGGGGGTAGCACAGATACGCAGTATTTT. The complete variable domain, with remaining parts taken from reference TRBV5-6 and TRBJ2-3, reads DAGVTQSPTHLIKTRGQQVTLRCSPKSGHDTVSWYQQALGQGPQFIFQYYEEEERQRGNFPDRFSGHQFPNYSSELNVNALLLGDSALYLCASSIGLAGGSTDTQYFGPGTRLTVL.